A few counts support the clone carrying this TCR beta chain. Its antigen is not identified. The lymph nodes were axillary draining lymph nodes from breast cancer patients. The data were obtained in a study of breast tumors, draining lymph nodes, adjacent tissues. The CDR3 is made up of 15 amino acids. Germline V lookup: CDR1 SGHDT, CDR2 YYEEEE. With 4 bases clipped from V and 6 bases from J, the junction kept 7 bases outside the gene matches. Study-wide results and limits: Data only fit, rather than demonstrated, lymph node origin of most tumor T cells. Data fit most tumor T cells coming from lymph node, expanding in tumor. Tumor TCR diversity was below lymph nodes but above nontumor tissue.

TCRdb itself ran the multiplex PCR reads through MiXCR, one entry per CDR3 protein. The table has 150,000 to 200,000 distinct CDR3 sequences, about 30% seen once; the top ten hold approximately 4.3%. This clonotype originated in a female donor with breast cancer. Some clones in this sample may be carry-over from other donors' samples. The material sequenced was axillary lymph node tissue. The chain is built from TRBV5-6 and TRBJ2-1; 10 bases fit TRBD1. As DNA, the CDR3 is TGTGCCAGCAGCCTGACCGGGACAGGGGTCAATGAGCAGTTCTTC. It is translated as CASSLTGTGVNEQFF.